These 21 T cell receptor beta chains were all obtained from the same sample, sequenced in a study of T cell changes during pregnancy in multiple sclerosis. Data came from immunoSEQ multiplex PCR; TCRdb stores just in-frame clones and leaves some out. The sample contains 80,000 to 130,000 clones, roughly 93% of which appear only once. Sequencing used peripheral blood, obtained before pregnancy. These receptors all come from a female donor with multiple sclerosis, enrolled in a pregnancy study.

The chain uses TRBV7-9 and TRBJ1-2; D is perhaps TRBD1 (5 bases). The CDR3 is made up of 13 amino acids. CDR1 is SEHNR and CDR2 is FQNEAQ in the germline V gene (reference sequence). Trimming took 6 bases from V and 4 from J, leaving 12 bases between them. The CDR3 DNA reads TGTGCCAGCAGTACTGACAGTCTCTATGGCTACACCTTC. Amino acid sequence: CASSTDSLYGYTF.

The chain couples TRBV29-1 to TRBJ1-1; D unclear. CDR3 size: 14 residues. V was cut by 0 bases and J by 0 bases, with 8 bases left in between. CDR1 is SQVTM and CDR2 is ANQGSEA in the germline V gene. CDR3: CSVEDSVMNTEAFF. CDR3 sequence (DNA): TGCAGCGTTGAAGATTCAGTCATGAACACTGAAGCTTTCTTT.

The rearrangement links TRBV6-1 to TRBJ2-3; 9 positions match TRBD1. This CDR3 is 15 amino acids long. The germline V gene has CDR1 MNHNS and CDR2 SASEGT. Trimming cost V 5 bases and J 5 bases; bases outside gene matches: 8. The CDR3 nucleotides read TGTGCCAGCAGTATGGACAGGGGTTACGAAGATACGCAGTATTTT. Protein sequence: CASSMDRGYEDTQYF.

The rearrangement joins TRBV9 to TRBJ1-3, with TRBD1 identical over 9 bases. V lost 4 bases and J lost 4; bases outside the gene matches: 12. Germline lookup yields CDR1 SGDLS and CDR2 YYNGEE. The CDR3 has 17 residues. The chain's CDR3 is CASSSRRSDRGGNTIYF. The DNA of the CDR3 is TGTGCCAGCAGCTCCCGCCGTTCGGACAGGGGAGGAAACACCATATATTTT.

The CDR3 bases are TGTGCCAGCTCACCAGAGGGCGGGATCGTCTACAATGAGCAGTTCTTC. Its translation is CASSPEGGIVYNEQFF. The rearrangement joins TRBV18 to TRBJ2-1; D perhaps matches TRBD2 (6 bases). The V and J ends lost 2 bases and 3 bases respectively, with 14 bases between them. The CDR3 extends over 16 amino acids. In germline, CDR1 is KGHSH, CDR2 LQKENI.

V is TRBV7-9 and J is TRBJ1-3; 7 nucleotides match TRBD1. With 5 bases clipped from V and 0 bases from J, the junction kept 10 bases outside the gene matches. This CDR3 contains 17 residues. Germline lookup yields CDR1 SEHNR and CDR2 FQNEAQ (reference sequence). The CDR3 sequence is CASSGAGTVLSGNTIYF. CDR3 in DNA: TGTGCCAGCAGCGGGGCCGGGACAGTCCTCTCTGGAAACACCATATATTTT.

The rearrangement links TRBV2 to TRBJ2-2; 10 nucleotides match TRBD1. The CDR3 totals 16 residues. Per the germline V gene, CDR1 is SNHLY and CDR2 is FYNNEI. The V gene end was trimmed by 3 bases and the J gene end by 3 bases; junction bases not matched to a gene: 4. The CDR3 spells CASSDWTGGDTGELFF. CDR3 DNA sequence: TGTGCCAGCAGTGATTGGACAGGGGGTGACACCGGGGAGCTGTTTTTT.

The chain couples TRBV5-5 to TRBJ1-1; D remains ambiguous. The germline CDR1 and CDR2 sequences are SGHKS and YYEKEE (reference sequence). The CDR3 has 13 amino acids. V was clipped by 2 bases and J by 0 bases, with 5 bases between them. The CDR3 reads CASSFPVNTEAFF. As DNA, the CDR3 is TGTGCCAGCAGCTTTCCAGTGAACACTGAAGCTTTCTTT.

The V call is TRBV29-1, the J call TRBJ2-5; maybe TRBD2 (5 bases). From germline, CDR1 is SQVTM and CDR2 ANQGSEA. V shed 2 bases and J shed 1 base, with 23 bases lying between them. This CDR3 spans 18 amino acids. The chain's CDR3 is CSVEIEGGEPGFQETQYF. DNA for the CDR3: TGCAGCGTTGAAATAGAGGGCGGAGAACCTGGGTTCCAAGAGACCCAGTACTTC.

This chain joins TRBV19 and TRBJ2-7; TRBD2 agrees at 7 bases. Trimming removed 6 bases from V and 5 bases from J; junction bases left unmatched: 10. CDR3 size: 14 residues. The germline V gene encodes CDR1 LNHDA and CDR2 SQIVND (reference sequence). The CDR3 reads CASSRAGYPNEQYF. The CDR3 nucleotides read TGTGCCAGTAGCCGAGCGGGATACCCCAACGAGCAGTACTTC.

The chain couples TRBV27 to TRBJ2-7; TRBD1 matches 8 bases. CDR3 length: 15 amino acids. V shed 5 bases, J shed 2 bases, and the junction held 8 bases outside the gene matches. Germline values: CDR1 MNHEY, CDR2 SMNVEV (reference sequence). CDR3 loop: CASSPGDRPTYEQYF. DNA of the CDR3: TGTGCCAGCAGTCCCGGGGACAGGCCTACCTACGAGCAGTACTTC.

The chain carries TRBV18 and TRBJ2-5; TRBD1 matches 12 bases. Germline V CDR1 and CDR2: KGHSH, LQKENI. V shed 4 bases, J shed 5 bases, and the junction held 2 bases outside the gene matches. This CDR3 is built from 14 residues. The CDR3 spells CASSRDRGQETQYF. The CDR3 bases are TGTGCCAGCTCACGGGACAGGGGGCAGGAGACCCAGTACTTC. The whole variable domain, filled in from reference TRBV18 and TRBJ2-5, reads NAGVMQNPRHLVRRRGQEARLRCSPMKGHSHVYWYRQLPEEGLKFMVYLQKENIIDESGMPKERFSAEFPKEGPSILRIQQVVRGDSAAYFCASSRDRGQETQYFGPGTRLLVL.

This clone was seen only once. CDR3 nucleotides: TGCGCCAGCAGCCTCCCCCGGACAGGCTCTGGAAACACCATATATTTT. Residues: CASSLPRTGSGNTIYF. The genes are TRBV5-1 and TRBJ1-3, with 7 positions matching TRBD1. Unmatched junction bases numbered 7, after V lost 4 bases and J lost 0 bases. The length of the CDR3 is 16 residues. Germline assignment: CDR1 SGHRS and CDR2 YFSETQ.

This sequence joins TRBV25-1 and TRBJ2-7; 10 nucleotides agree with TRBD2. The CDR3 runs 15 residues. Germline V gene data show CDR1 as MGHDK and CDR2 as SYGVNS. V lost 4 bases to trimming and J lost 6 bases; unmatched junction nucleotides: 9. This CDR3 is CASSGTSGPDGEQYF. The CDR3 DNA follows: TGTGCCAGCAGTGGGACTAGCGGCCCAGATGGCGAGCAGTACTTC.

The chain joins TRBV30 to TRBJ2-1; D is possibly TRBD2 (6 bases). The CDR3 has 11 amino acids. CDR1 and CDR2 (germline): GTSNPN, SVGIG (reference sequence). The CDR3 region has the DNA TGTGGGGGGAGGTCCTACAATGAGCAGTTCTTC. Protein: CGGRSYNEQFF.

The CDR3 nucleotides read TGTGCCAGCAGCTCTGGGGCAGGCGGTTCCCCCTACGAGCAGTACTTC. This codes for CASSSGAGGSPYEQYF. The chain carries TRBV7-6 and TRBJ2-7, with D perhaps TRBD1 (5 bases). Germline CDR1 SGHVS, CDR2 FNYEAQ. The CDR3 contains 16 residues. Trimming shortened V by 4 bases and J by 2 bases, and 18 bases separated the two germline ends.

This rearrangement joins TRBV15 to TRBJ2-7; 7 bases agree with TRBD1. Germline V CDR1 and CDR2: LNHNV, YYDKDF (reference sequence). The junction had 5 bases not matched to a gene; V was cut back by 3 bases and J by 3 bases. This CDR3 has 14 amino acids. CDR3 nucleotide sequence: TGTGCCACCAGCAGGACGGGACAGAACTACGAGCAGTACTTC. As protein: CATSRTGQNYEQYF. Full variable domain (missing parts from reference TRBV15 and TRBJ2-7): DAMVIQNPRYQVTQFGKPVTLSCSQTLNHNVMYWYQQKSSQAPKLLFHYYDKDFNNEADTPDNFQSRRPNTSFCFLDIRSPGLGDTAMYLCATSRTGQNYEQYFGPGTRLTVT.

The rearrangement uses TRBV4-3 and TRBJ2-1; 15 bases fit TRBD2. Germline loops: CDR1 LGHNA, CDR2 YSLEER. The CDR3 has 16 amino acids. V dropped 6 bases and J dropped 4; count of bases not matched to a gene: 4. In DNA, the CDR3 is TGCGCCAGCAGTGGCGGGACTAGCGGGGGGTACAATGAGCAGTTCTTC. Its translation is CASSGGTSGGYNEQFF.

The chain links TRBV27 to TRBJ2-5, with 11 bases matching TRBD1. Germline-derived CDR1 and CDR2 are MNHEY and SMNVEV (reference sequence). J gave up 5 bases and V 3 bases, and 14 bases lay outside the gene matches. The length of the CDR3 is 18 residues. CDR3 amino acids: CASSFGPLRDRGRETQYF. The CDR3 coding sequence is TGTGCCAGCAGTTTTGGGCCTCTCCGGGACAGGGGGAGGGAGACCCAGTACTTC.

The chain employs TRBV6-5 and TRBJ2-7; TRBD1 aligns across 8 bases. The CDR3 runs 15 residues. Germline lookup yields CDR1 MNHEY and CDR2 SVGAGI. The ends lost 6 bases at V and 2 bases at J; junction bases unmatched: 9. CDR3 nucleotide sequence: TGTGCCAGCAGGGACAGGGTGTCTGTTCCCTACGAGCAGTACTTC. This translates into CASRDRVSVPYEQYF.

The V call is TRBV7-2, the J call TRBJ2-3, with D possibly TRBD2 on 6 matching bases. The CDR3 sequence is 16 residues long. Per the germline V gene, CDR1 is SGHTA and CDR2 is FQGNSA. The V and J ends lost 5 bases and 1 base respectively, with 16 bases between them. The CDR3 bases are TGTGCCAGCAGCCCCCAACCGGGAGCTGGCACAGATACGCAGTATTTT. As protein: CASSPQPGAGTDTQYF. The whole variable domain, filled in from reference TRBV7-2 and TRBJ2-3, reads GAGVSQSPSNKVTEKGKDVELRCDPISGHTALYWYRQSLGQGLEFLIYFQGNSAPDKSGLPSDRFSAERTGGSVSTLTIQRTQQEDSAVYLCASSPQPGAGTDTQYFGPGTRLTVL.